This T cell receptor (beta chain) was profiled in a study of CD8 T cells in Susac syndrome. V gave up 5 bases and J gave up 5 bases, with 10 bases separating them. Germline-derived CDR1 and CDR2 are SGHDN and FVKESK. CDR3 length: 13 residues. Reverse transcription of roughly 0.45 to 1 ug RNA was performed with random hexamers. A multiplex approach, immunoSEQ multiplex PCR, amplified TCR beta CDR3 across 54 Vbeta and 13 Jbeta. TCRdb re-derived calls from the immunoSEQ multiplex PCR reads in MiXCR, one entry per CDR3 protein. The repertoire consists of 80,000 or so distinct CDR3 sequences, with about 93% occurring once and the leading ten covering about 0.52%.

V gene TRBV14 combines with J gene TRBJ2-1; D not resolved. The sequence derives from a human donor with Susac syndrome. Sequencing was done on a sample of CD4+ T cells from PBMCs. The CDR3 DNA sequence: TGTGCCAGCAGCACCCTGGACCACAATGAGCAGTTCTTC. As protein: CASSTLDHNEQFF.